A selection of T cell receptor beta chains follows, all from one sample in a study of blood T cell repertoires in COVID-19. Using immunoSEQ multiplex PCR, the repertoire was profiled, and TCRdb retains in-frame clones only, with some absent. The sample has about 83,000 clones; 70% to 90% are singletons. Specimen: peripheral blood. These receptors were taken from a man aged 80 or over with active or convalescent COVID-19. CDR3s include the opening cysteine and the closing phenylalanine or tryptophan. The order of the fields is D gene, V gene, clone size, J gene, CDR3 protein, CDR3 DNA. A D gene is named only where the DNA matches it firmly. Size tells how often a clone was seen (once, few, many) or the class of an expanded clone, and some rows leave it out.

TRBD1,TRBV5-4,.,TRBJ1-5,CASSRDRGRTQPQHF,TGTGCCAGCAGCAGGGACAGGGGGCGAACTCAGCCCCAGCATTTT
.,TRBV6-6,.,TRBJ2-1,CASSWGGQRNEQFF,TGTGCCAGCAGTTGGGGGGGGCAGCGTAATGAGCAGTTCTTC
.,TRBV11-3,.,TRBJ2-3,CASSARTVTDTQYF,TGTGCCAGCAGCGCGCGGACAGTCACAGATACGCAGTATTTT
.,TRBV30,.,TRBJ1-2,CAWSVQGNGYTF,TGTGCCTGGAGTGTACAGGGTAATGGCTACACCTTC
.,TRBV18,.,TRBJ1-4,CASSLTGTSTNEKLFF,TGTGCCAGCTCACTAACAGGGACATCAACTAATGAAAAACTGTTTTTT
TRBD1,TRBV5-1,.,TRBJ1-4,CASSLGQGVWEKLFF,TGCGCCAGCAGCTTGGGACAGGGGGTTTGGGAAAAACTGTTTTTT
.,TRBV10-3,.,TRBJ2-1,CAISESSEGNEQFF,TGTGCCATCAGTGAGTCTAGCGAGGGCAATGAGCAGTTCTTC
.,TRBV7-9,.,TRBJ2-5,CASSLFGRTYQETQYF,TGTGCCAGCAGCTTATTCGGGCGGACTTACCAAGAGACCCAGTACTTC
.,TRBV30,.,TRBJ1-1,CAWSDRTPNTEAFF,TGTGCCTGGAGTGACCGTACACCGAACACTGAAGCTTTCTTT
TRBD1,TRBV5-1,.,TRBJ1-6,CASSIRQGNNSPLHF,TGCGCCAGCAGCATCAGACAGGGCAACAATTCACCCCTCCACTTT
TRBD2,TRBV5-4,.,TRBJ2-3,CASSFGLAEIDTQYF,TGTGCCAGCAGCTTCGGACTAGCGGAAATAGATACGCAGTATTTT
.,TRBV5-1,.,TRBJ2-1,CASSLQPTAYNEQFF,TGCGCCAGCAGCCTACAGCCGACAGCTTACAATGAGCAGTTCTTC
.,TRBV2,.,TRBJ1-5,CASKSKGVNQPQHF,TGTGCCAGCAAATCAAAGGGGGTAAATCAGCCCCAGCATTTT
TRBD1,TRBV11-3,.,TRBJ2-1,CASSLDGAGGSEQFF,TGTGCCAGCAGCTTAGATGGGGCAGGGGGCAGTGAGCAGTTCTTC
.,TRBV9,.,TRBJ1-4,CASSVAGGVGDEKLFF,TGTGCCAGCAGCGTAGCTGGGGGGGTAGGGGATGAAAAACTGTTTTTT
.,TRBV2,.,TRBJ1-2,CASSKQQGSLIDYTF,TGTGCCAGCAGCAAGCAACAGGGATCGTTGATTGACTACACCTTC
.,TRBV30,.,TRBJ1-2,CAWTGGNYGYTF,TGTGCCTGGACGGGGGGAAACTATGGCTACACCTTC
.,TRBV9,.,TRBJ1-1,CASSVQGGEAFF,TGTGCCAGCAGCGTTCAGGGAGGTGAAGCTTTCTTT
.,TRBV5-6,.,TRBJ1-6,CASSLLRGPNNSPLHF,TGTGCCAGCAGCTTACTCAGGGGCCCTAATAATTCACCCCTCCACTTT
TRBD1,TRBV7-9,few,TRBJ1-4,CASSPRPGQGGEKLFF,TGTGCCAGCAGCCCCCGACCGGGACAGGGTGGGGAAAAACTGTTTTTT
TRBD1,TRBV19,.,TRBJ1-5,CASSIQGVDQPQHF,TGTGCCAGTAGTATTCAGGGGGTCGATCAGCCCCAGCATTTT
.,TRBV28,.,TRBJ1-2,CASSLLTYGYTF,TGTGCCAGCAGTTTACTGACATATGGCTACACCTTC
.,TRBV27,once,TRBJ2-3,CARAGTTKTDTQYF,TGTGCCAGGGCAGGGACAACGAAAACGGATACGCAGTATTTT
.,TRBV19,.,TRBJ1-5,CASSIDSLSQPQHF,TGTGCCAGTAGTATAGATTCCCTCAGTCAGCCCCAGCATTTT
.,TRBV6-5,.,TRBJ1-5,CASRLRQPQHF,TGTGCCAGCAGACTCCGACAGCCCCAGCATTTT
.,TRBV12-3/TRBV12-4,few,TRBJ2-1,CASSPTSKGPFF,TGTGCCAGCAGTCCTACCTCGAAGGGGCCGTTCTTC
.,TRBV5-1,.,TRBJ2-2,CASSLGQSNTGELFF,TGCGCCAGCAGCTTGGGGCAGTCGAACACCGGGGAGCTGTTTTTT
TRBD1,TRBV19,.,TRBJ1-3,CASSVPSGQRSSGNTIYF,TGTGCCAGTAGTGTACCTTCGGGACAGCGAAGCTCTGGAAACACCATATATTTT
.,TRBV6-6,.,TRBJ2-6,CASSPNQWGGDSGANVLTF,TGTGCCAGCAGTCCAAATCAATGGGGCGGAGACTCTGGGGCCAACGTCCTGACTTTC
.,TRBV6-5,.,TRBJ2-2,CASSYSGGYTGELFF,TGTGCCAGCAGTTACTCGGGGGGATACACCGGGGAGCTGTTTTTT
.,TRBV24-1,.,TRBJ1-2,CATSDHRISHGYTF,TGTGCCACCAGTGATCACAGGATAAGCCATGGCTACACCTTC
.,TRBV27,.,TRBJ1-4,CASRRQLANEKLFF,TGTGCCAGCAGGAGACAGCTCGCTAATGAAAAACTGTTTTTT
.,TRBV7-2,.,TRBJ2-1,CASRRTVYNEQFF,TGTGCCAGCAGACGGACAGTCTACAATGAGCAGTTCTTC
.,TRBV5-6,.,TRBJ2-1,CASSLGTQAYNEQFF,TGTGCCAGCAGCCTCGGGACTCAGGCCTACAATGAGCAGTTCTTC
TRBD1,TRBV28,.,TRBJ1-2,CASSLSRQGTVSF,TGTGCCAGCAGTTTATCCCGACAGGGGACCGTGTCCTTC
.,TRBV11-3,.,TRBJ1-1,CASSLGAGNTEAFF,TGTGCCAGCAGCTTAGGTGCGGGGAACACTGAAGCTTTCTTT
TRBD1,TRBV2,.,TRBJ1-6,CASSRDRGYTPLHF,TGTGCCAGCAGTAGGGACAGGGGCTATACACCCCTCCACTTT
.,TRBV7-2,.,TRBJ2-3,CASSQQGSADTQYF,TGTGCCAGCAGCCAGCAGGGGTCGGCAGATACGCAGTATTTT
TRBD1,TRBV11-3,.,TRBJ1-2,CASSSDRAQNTF,TGTGCCAGCAGCTCGGACAGGGCCCAAAACACCTTC
.,TRBV28,.,TRBJ1-4,CASSPRGSLGEKLFF,TGTGCCAGCAGTCCCAGGGGTTCCCTAGGAGAAAAACTGTTTTTT
.,TRBV7-9,.,TRBJ2-1,CASSLAMGEQFF,TGTGCCAGCAGCTTAGCGATGGGCGAGCAGTTCTTC
TRBD1,TRBV27,.,TRBJ1-4,CASSPRQGTNEKLFF,TGTGCCAGCAGTCCTCGACAGGGGACTAATGAAAAACTGTTTTTT
TRBD2,TRBV5-8,.,TRBJ2-3,CASSQGLAGSSTDTQYF,TGTGCCAGCAGCCAGGGACTAGCGGGGAGTAGCACAGATACGCAGTATTTT
.,TRBV11-2,.,TRBJ1-4,CASSLSGEEKLFF,TGTGCCAGCAGCTTATCGGGGGAAGAAAAACTGTTTTTT
.,TRBV30,.,TRBJ2-3,CAWSDRVGTDTQYF,TGTGCCTGGAGTGACCGAGTGGGCACAGATACGCAGTATTTT
.,TRBV7-9,.,TRBJ2-5,CASSLNGQTQYF,TGTGCCAGCAGCTTAAACGGTCAGACCCAGTACTTC
TRBD1,TRBV9,.,TRBJ2-3,CASSAGQYTDTQYF,TGTGCCAGCAGCGCGGGACAGTACACAGATACGCAGTATTTT
TRBD1,TRBV6-5,.,TRBJ1-4,CASRGQGANEKLFF,TGTGCCAGCAGAGGACAGGGCGCGAATGAAAAACTGTTTTTT
TRBD1,TRBV5-1,.,TRBJ1-3,CASSPIGTAGNTIYF,TGCGCCAGCAGCCCCATTGGGACAGCTGGAAACACCATATATTTT
.,TRBV7-2,.,TRBJ2-3,CASSPSGSPGTQYF,TGTGCCAGCAGCCCCTCGGGATCCCCGGGGACGCAGTATTTT